The sequence of this T cell receptor beta chain was determined in a study of response to subunit inactivated influenza vaccine. Study-wide results and limits: Few new T cells, the authors suggested, are recruited by each seasonal influenza vaccination.

V shed 2 bases, J shed 5 bases, and the junction held 4 bases outside the gene matches. CDR1 and CDR2 from the germline V gene are MDHEN and SYDVKM. The CDR3 is 15 amino acids. Note on this clonotype: Its target is not known.

TCRdb processed the RT-PCR reads anew with MiXCR; each CDR3 protein has one entry. In the table there are about 540,000 distinct CDR3 sequences, 14% of which are singletons. The source is a middle-aged man who received an inactivated influenza vaccine. V is TRBV28 and J is TRBJ2-3; 10 bases line up with TRBD2. This specimen consisted of PBMCs from blood, obtained about 13 days after vaccination. CDR3 sequence reads: CASSLSGRAIDTQYF. DNA of the CDR3: TGTGCCAGCAGTTTAAGCGGGAGGGCTATAGATACGCAGTATTTT.